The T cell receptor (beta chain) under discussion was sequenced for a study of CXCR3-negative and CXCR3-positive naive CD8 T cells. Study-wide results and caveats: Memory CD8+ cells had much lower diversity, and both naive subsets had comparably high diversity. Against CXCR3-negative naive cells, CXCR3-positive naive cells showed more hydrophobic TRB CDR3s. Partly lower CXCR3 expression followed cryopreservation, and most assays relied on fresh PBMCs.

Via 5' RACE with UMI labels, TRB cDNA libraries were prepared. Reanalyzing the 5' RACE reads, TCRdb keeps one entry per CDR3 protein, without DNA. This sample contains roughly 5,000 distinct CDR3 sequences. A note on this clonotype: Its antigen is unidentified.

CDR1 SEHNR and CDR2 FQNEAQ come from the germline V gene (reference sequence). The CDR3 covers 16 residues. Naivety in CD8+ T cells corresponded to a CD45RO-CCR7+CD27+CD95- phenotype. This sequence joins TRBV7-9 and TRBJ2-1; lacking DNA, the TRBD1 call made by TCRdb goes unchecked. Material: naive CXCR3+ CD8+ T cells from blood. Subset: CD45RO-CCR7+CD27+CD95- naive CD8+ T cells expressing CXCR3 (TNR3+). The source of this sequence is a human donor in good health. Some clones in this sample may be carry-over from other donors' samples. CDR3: CASSPADGAYYNEQFF.